In this sample, the clone carrying this T cell receptor beta chain turned up once. This record comes from a study of T cell changes during pregnancy in multiple sclerosis. Trimming took off 4 bases at V and 10 bases at J, with 20 bases between the two ends. This CDR3 has 15 amino acids. The germline gives CDR1 KGHSH, CDR2 LQKENI. Sequencing used immunoSEQ multiplex PCR; TCRdb keeps in-frame clones, though not all of them. The sample yields 50,000 or so clones, around 93% seen once. The sequenced sample was CD4+ T cells from peripheral blood mononuclear cells, obtained after pregnancy. This TCR derives from a female donor with multiple sclerosis, enrolled in a pregnancy study. The chain has TRBV18 and TRBJ2-1, with D perhaps TRBD2 (6 bases). The CDR3: CASSRRDWESREQFF. As DNA, the CDR3 is TGTGCCAGCTCACGCCGGGACTGGGAATCAAGGGAGCAGTTCTTC.